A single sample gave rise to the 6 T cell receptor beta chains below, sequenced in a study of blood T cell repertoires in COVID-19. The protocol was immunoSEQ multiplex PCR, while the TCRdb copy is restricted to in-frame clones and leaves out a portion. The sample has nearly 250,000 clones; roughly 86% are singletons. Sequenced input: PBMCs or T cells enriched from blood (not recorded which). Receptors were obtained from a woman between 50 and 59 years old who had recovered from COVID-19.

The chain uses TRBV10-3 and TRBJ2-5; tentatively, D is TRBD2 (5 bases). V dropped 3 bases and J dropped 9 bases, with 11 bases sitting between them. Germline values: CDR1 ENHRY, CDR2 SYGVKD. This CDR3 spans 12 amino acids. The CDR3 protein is CAISEERLAQYF. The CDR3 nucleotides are TGTGCCATCAGTGAAGAGCGGTTGGCCCAGTACTTC.

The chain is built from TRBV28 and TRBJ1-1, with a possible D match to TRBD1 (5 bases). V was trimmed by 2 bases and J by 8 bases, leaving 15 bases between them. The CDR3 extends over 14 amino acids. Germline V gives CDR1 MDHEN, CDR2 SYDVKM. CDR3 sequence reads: CASSLGGGREEAFF. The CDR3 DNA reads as TGTGCCAGCAGTTTAGGGGGGGGAAGAGAGGAAGCTTTCTTT.

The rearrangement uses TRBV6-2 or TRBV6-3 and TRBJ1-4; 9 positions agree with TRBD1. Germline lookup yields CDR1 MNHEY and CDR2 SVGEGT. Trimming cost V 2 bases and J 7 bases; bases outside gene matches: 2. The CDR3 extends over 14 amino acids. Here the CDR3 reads CASSYPGQGEKLFF. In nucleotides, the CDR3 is TGTGCCAGCAGTTACCCGGGACAGGGTGAAAAACTGTTTTTT.

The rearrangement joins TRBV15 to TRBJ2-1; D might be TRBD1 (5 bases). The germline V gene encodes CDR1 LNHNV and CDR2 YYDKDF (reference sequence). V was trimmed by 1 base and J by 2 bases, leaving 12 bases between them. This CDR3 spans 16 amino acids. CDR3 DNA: TGTGCCACCAGCAGAGCAGGGTATTCGGCCTACAATGAGCAGTTCTTC. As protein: CATSRAGYSAYNEQFF.

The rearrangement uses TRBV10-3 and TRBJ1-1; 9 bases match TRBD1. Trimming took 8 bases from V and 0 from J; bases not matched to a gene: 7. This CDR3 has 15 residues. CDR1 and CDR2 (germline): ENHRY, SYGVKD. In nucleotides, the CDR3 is TGTGCCATCCTCGCGGACAGGGGAGTGAACACTGAAGCTTTCTTT. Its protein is CAILADRGVNTEAFF.

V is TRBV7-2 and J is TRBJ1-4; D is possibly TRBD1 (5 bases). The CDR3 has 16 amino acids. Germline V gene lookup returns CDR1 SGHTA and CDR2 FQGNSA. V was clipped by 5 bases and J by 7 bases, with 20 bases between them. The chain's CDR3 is CASSAIGLGGGEKLFF. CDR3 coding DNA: TGTGCCAGCAGCGCTATTGGGCTGGGGGGGGGTGAAAAACTGTTTTTT.